The clone carrying this T cell receptor (beta chain) was detected a few times. The data were obtained in a study of read filtering for tumor transcriptome and immune sequencing. The library was built from roughly 400 ng RNA with molecular barcoded adaptors for alpha/delta and beta/gamma chains. TCRdb re-called the reads with MiXCR, one entry per CDR3 protein. The sample has about 58,000 distinct CDR3 sequences, over 9% seen once. The source material was a population of CD138-negative cells sorted from bone marrow. The sequence was obtained from a donor aged 40 or older with multiple myeloma.

The CDR3 loop reads CASSSTLSGVRTDTQYF. The CDR3 bases are TGTGCCAGCAGCTCAACTTTATCGGGGGTCCGCACAGATACGCAGTATTTT. V usage is TRBV9 and J usage is TRBJ2-3; possibly TRBD2 for D (6 bases). In germline, CDR1 is SGDLS, CDR2 YYNGEE. V gave up 4 bases and J gave up 1 base, with 19 bases separating them. The CDR3 runs 17 residues. Full variable domain (missing parts from reference TRBV9 and TRBJ2-3): DSGVTQTPKHLITATGQRVTLRCSPRSGDLSVYWYQQSLDQGLQFLIQYYNGEERAKGNILERFSAQQFPDLHSELNLSSLELGDSALYFCASSSTLSGVRTDTQYFGPGTRLTVL.